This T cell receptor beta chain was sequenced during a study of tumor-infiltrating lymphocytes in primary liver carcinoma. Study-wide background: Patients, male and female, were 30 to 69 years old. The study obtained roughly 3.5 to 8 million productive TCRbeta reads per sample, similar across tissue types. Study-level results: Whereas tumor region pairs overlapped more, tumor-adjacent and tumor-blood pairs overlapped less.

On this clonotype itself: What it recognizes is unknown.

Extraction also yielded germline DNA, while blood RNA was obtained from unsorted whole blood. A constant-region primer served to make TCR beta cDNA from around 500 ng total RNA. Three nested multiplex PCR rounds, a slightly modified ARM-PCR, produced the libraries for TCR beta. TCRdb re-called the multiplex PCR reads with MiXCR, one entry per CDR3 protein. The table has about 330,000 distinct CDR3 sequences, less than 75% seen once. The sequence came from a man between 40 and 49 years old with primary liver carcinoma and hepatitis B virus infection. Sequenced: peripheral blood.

CDR3 coding DNA: TGTGCCAGCAGCTTACTTCTGAGTTGTGACCCCATTGAGCAGTTCTTC. Amino acid sequence: CASSLLLSCDPIEQFF. The chain is built from TRBV13 and TRBJ2-1; D ambiguous. The V gene's germline CDR1 is PRHDT and CDR2 FYEKMQ (reference sequence). CDR3 size: 16 residues. V dropped 2 bases and J dropped 9 bases, with 20 bases sitting between them.